One sample yielded the 12 T cell receptor beta chains listed below, sequenced in a study of cytomegalovirus exposure and HLA in healthy donors (TCRdb year 2017). Receptor amplification or capture employed the immunoSEQ multiplex PCR assay. For the multiplex PCR, a mixture combining 60 forward primers for TCR Vbeta segments and 13 reverse primers for TCR Jbeta segments was used. The clones in this table, taken by TCRdb from immuneACCESS, are in-frame only. Not every clone is retained; where verified, under half of the shortfall comes from an unresolved V gene, and the cause of the rest is unknown. For this sample the table gives under 200,000 clones, of which 68% were detected only once. Clones ranked in the top ten supply over 1.2% of the sample. Source material: PBMCs. Source of these receptors: a man aged 45-65 years in good health and CMV-seronegative.

The J gene is TRBJ2-5, the V gene TRBV6-1; D not certain. CDR1 MNHNS and CDR2 SASEGT come from the germline V gene. Trimming cost V 6 bases and J 4 bases, with 18 bases left between them. The CDR3 is 15 amino acids. The CDR3: CASRADWLGGETQYF. The CDR3 DNA reads TGTGCCAGCAGAGCCGACTGGCTTGGCGGAGAGACCCAGTACTTC.

The J gene is TRBJ1-4, the V gene TRBV19; D is uncertain. From germline, CDR1 is LNHDA and CDR2 SQIVND (reference sequence). Trimming took 8 bases from V and 3 from J, leaving 10 bases between them. CDR3 length equals 13 residues. The CDR3 nucleotides read TGTGCCAGTGCCCCAACAGCTAATGAAAAACTGTTTTTT. Its protein is CASAPTANEKLFF.

This clone showed up just a few times. The chain recombines TRBV7-2 with TRBJ2-7; TRBD1 aligns across 7 bases. J was trimmed by 4 bases and V by 6 bases; bases with no gene match: 9. The CDR3 has 14 residues. The germline V gene has CDR1 SGHTA and CDR2 FQGNSA. CDR3 nucleotides: TGTGCCAGCAGTAAAGGACAGGACCCTTACGAGCAGTACTTC. Amino acids: CASSKGQDPYEQYF.

The V and J genes are TRBV5-1 and TRBJ1-1; D perhaps matches TRBD1 (5 bases). The CDR3 consists of 15 residues. Germline lookup yields CDR1 SGHRS and CDR2 YFSETQ. Trimming removed 4 bases at V and 4 bases at J, with 17 bases between. CDR3 nucleotide sequence: TGCGCCAGCAGCGGCCTCCAGGGTGGGATCACTGAAGCTTTCTTT. It codes for CASSGLQGGITEAFF.

The chain employs TRBV15 and TRBJ2-7, with D tentatively TRBD2 (5 bases). This CDR3 has 14 residues. CDR1 and CDR2 (germline): LNHNV, YYDKDF (reference sequence). V lost 3 bases and J 7 bases, leaving 16 bases between the germline ends. The chain's CDR3 is CATSSSNGVAEQYF. The CDR3 DNA reads as TGTGCCACCAGCAGTAGTAACGGGGTGGCAGAGCAGTACTTC.

This chain connects TRBV4-1 to TRBJ1-2, with D possibly being TRBD1 (5 bases). V gave up 2 bases and J gave up 4 bases, with 23 bases separating them. The CDR3 loop spans 18 amino acids. Germline CDR1 MGHRA, CDR2 YSYEKL. CDR3 DNA: TGCGCCAGCAGCCAACCAACCGGGGGACTCCGGGCATCCTATGGCTACACCTTC. Protein product: CASSQPTGGLRASYGYTF.

In this sample, this clone turned up a few times. The chain recombines TRBV6-5 with TRBJ2-3; D gene unclear. Germline-derived CDR1 and CDR2 are MNHEY and SVGAGI. The CDR3 has 14 residues. Trimming shortened V by 2 bases and J by 0 bases, and 6 bases separated the two germline ends. CDR3 protein: CASSYKLSTDTQYF. Written as DNA, the CDR3 is TGTGCCAGCAGTTACAAACTTAGCACAGATACGCAGTATTTT.

The chain is built from TRBV9 and TRBJ2-2; TRBD1 matches at 7 bases. The CDR3 consists of 16 residues. CDR1 is SGDLS, CDR2 YYNGEE, per germline. V dropped 3 bases and J dropped 3; count of bases not matched to a gene: 8. For the CDR3, the DNA is TGTGCCAGCAGCGCCCCGGGACAGCTATACACCGGGGAGCTGTTTTTT. Amino acid sequence: CASSAPGQLYTGELFF.

The chain carries TRBV18 and TRBJ2-7; perhaps TRBD1 as D (6 bases). Germline CDR1 is KGHSH and CDR2 is LQKENI. This CDR3 comprises 16 residues. With 3 bases removed from V and 2 bases from J, the gap between germline ends came to 17 bases. Written as DNA, the CDR3 is TGTGCCAGCTCACCCATAAACCTGGCAGGGGCCTACGAGCAGTACTTC. Amino acids: CASSPINLAGAYEQYF.

CDR3 sequence (DNA): TGCGCCAGCAGCCAAGACCCAGAGACAGTGATCTACGAGCAGTACTTC. Translation gives CASSQDPETVIYEQYF. This chain uses TRBV4-1 with TRBJ2-7, with TRBD1 as a possible D gene (5 bases). The CDR3 extends over 16 amino acids. V was clipped by 0 bases and J by 3 bases, with 15 bases between them. CDR1 is MGHRA and CDR2 is YSYEKL in the germline V gene.

The chain links TRBV16 to TRBJ1-5, with 8 bases that match TRBD1. V gave up 0 bases and J gave up 7 bases; unmatched junction bases: 8. The V gene's germline CDR1 is KGHSY and CDR2 FQNENV. The CDR3 contains 16 residues. The CDR3 loop is CASSQSGRGRRQPQHF. The CDR3 coding sequence is TGTGCCAGCAGCCAATCGGGCAGGGGGCGCCGCCAGCCCCAGCATTTT.

A few counts support this clone. This chain links TRBV28 with TRBJ2-3; D remains ambiguous. This CDR3 comprises 12 residues. In germline, CDR1 is MDHEN, CDR2 SYDVKM. V was pared by 6 bases and J by 5 bases, with 9 bases between. The chain's CDR3 is CASSPLLDTQYF. The CDR3 DNA follows: TGTGCCAGCAGCCCCCTGTTAGATACGCAGTATTTT.